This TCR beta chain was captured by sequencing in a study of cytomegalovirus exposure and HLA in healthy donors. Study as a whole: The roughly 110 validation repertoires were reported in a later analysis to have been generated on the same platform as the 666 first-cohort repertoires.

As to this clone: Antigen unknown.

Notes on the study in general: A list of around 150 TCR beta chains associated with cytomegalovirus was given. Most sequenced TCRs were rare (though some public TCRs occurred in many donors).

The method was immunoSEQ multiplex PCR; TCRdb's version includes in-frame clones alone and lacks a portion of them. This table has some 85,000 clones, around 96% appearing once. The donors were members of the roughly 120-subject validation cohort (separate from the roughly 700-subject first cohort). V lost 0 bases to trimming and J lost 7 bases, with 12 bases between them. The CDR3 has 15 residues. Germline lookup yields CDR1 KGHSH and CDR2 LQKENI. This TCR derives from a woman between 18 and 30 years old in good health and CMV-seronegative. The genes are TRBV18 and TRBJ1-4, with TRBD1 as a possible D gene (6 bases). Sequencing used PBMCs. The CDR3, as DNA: TGTGCCAGCTCACCACCGGGACCCAGGGGTGAAAAACTGTTTTTT. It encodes CASSPPGPRGEKLFF. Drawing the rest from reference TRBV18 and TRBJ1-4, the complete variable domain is NAGVMQNPRHLVRRRGQEARLRCSPMKGHSHVYWYRQLPEEGLKFMVYLQKENIIDESGMPKERFSAEFPKEGPSILRIQQVVRGDSAAYFCASSPPGPRGEKLFFGSGTQLSVL.